This is a list of T cell receptor beta chains from one sample in a study of blood T cell repertoires in COVID-19. The table came from immunoSEQ multiplex PCR; TCRdb's copy has only in-frame clones and leaves some out. This table holds 120,000 to 150,000 clones, 75% to 90% found once. Material for sequencing was PBMCs or T cells enriched from blood (not recorded which). The receptors here all came from a woman aged 40 to 50 who had been exposed to COVID-19. Both conserved end residues are part of each CDR3. D genes are given only for firm matches. A row's size may be missing; if present it is once, few, many or a size class.

J: TRBJ2-4; V: TRBV27; size: .; D: .; CDR3: CASSLSQGGGNIQYF; DNA: TGTGCCAGCAGTTTATCCCAGGGAGGTGGAAACATTCAGTACTTC
J: TRBJ1-1; V: TRBV29-1; size: .; D: TRBD1; CDR3: CSGTGGSEAFF; DNA: TGCAGCGGCACAGGGGGCTCTGAAGCTTTCTTT
J: TRBJ1-5; V: TRBV6-5; size: .; D: .; CDR3: CASRSGQSGQPQHF; DNA: TGTGCCAGCAGAAGCGGACAGTCGGGGCAGCCCCAGCATTTT
J: TRBJ2-7; V: TRBV10-3; size: .; D: TRBD2; CDR3: CAISESGLGNEQYF; DNA: TGTGCCATCAGTGAGTCGGGACTAGGGAACGAGCAGTACTTC
J: TRBJ1-4; V: TRBV12-3/TRBV12-4; size: .; D: .; CDR3: CASSLPGGGKLFF; DNA: TGTGCCAGCAGTCTCCCTGGGGGAGGAAAACTGTTTTTT
J: TRBJ1-2; V: TRBV7-2; size: .; D: .; CDR3: CASSLGGHPAYGYTF; DNA: TGTGCCAGCAGCTTAGGGGGACACCCAGCCTATGGCTACACCTTC
J: TRBJ1-5; V: TRBV28; size: .; D: .; CDR3: CASTRNSNQPQHF; DNA: TGTGCCAGCACCAGGAATAGCAATCAGCCCCAGCATTTT
J: TRBJ1-1; V: TRBV7-9; size: .; D: .; CDR3: CASSLEGTRTEAFF; DNA: TGTGCCAGCAGCTTGGAGGGTACGCGCACTGAAGCTTTCTTT
J: TRBJ2-1; V: TRBV5-1; size: .; D: TRBD2; CDR3: CASSPGTSGGNYEQFF; DNA: TGCGCCAGCAGCCCCGGGACTAGCGGGGGTAATTATGAGCAGTTCTTC
J: TRBJ2-1; V: TRBV5-5; size: .; D: .; CDR3: CASSSPDKEQFF; DNA: TGTGCCAGCAGCTCCCCGGACAAAGAGCAGTTCTTC
J: TRBJ1-2; V: TRBV2; size: .; D: .; CDR3: CASPRLHGYTF; DNA: TGTGCCAGCCCCAGGTTGCATGGCTACACCTTC
J: TRBJ1-6; V: TRBV15; size: .; D: .; CDR3: CAHSSSYNSPLHF; DNA: TGTGCCCACAGTAGCTCCTATAATTCACCCCTCCACTTT
J: TRBJ2-1; V: TRBV6-5; size: .; D: TRBD2; CDR3: CASSLAGDYNEQFF; DNA: TGTGCCAGCAGTTTAGCGGGAGATTACAATGAGCAGTTCTTC
J: TRBJ1-5; V: TRBV2; size: .; D: .; CDR3: CASNGRENQPQHF; DNA: TGTGCCAGCAATGGACGGGAAAATCAGCCCCAGCATTTT
J: TRBJ2-2; V: TRBV25-1; size: few; D: TRBD1; CDR3: CASSDPPGQGTTGELFF; DNA: TGTGCCAGCAGTGATCCACCGGGACAGGGTACCACCGGGGAGCTGTTTTTT
J: TRBJ1-1; V: TRBV7-9; size: .; D: .; CDR3: CASSPTPFATGENTEAFF; DNA: TGTGCCAGCAGCCCCACGCCCTTCGCGACAGGCGAGAACACTGAAGCTTTCTTT
J: TRBJ1-2; V: TRBV28; size: .; D: TRBD1; CDR3: CASSPTTGGSYTF; DNA: TGTGCCAGCAGCCCGACGACAGGGGGTAGCTACACCTTC
J: TRBJ1-2; V: TRBV28; size: .; D: .; CDR3: CASSPHGGVEGYTF; DNA: TGTGCCAGCAGCCCCCATGGGGGGGTGGAGGGCTACACCTTC
J: TRBJ2-3; V: TRBV5-1; size: .; D: TRBD1; CDR3: CASSDPQGLGDTQYF; DNA: TGCGCCAGCAGCGACCCACAGGGGCTAGGGGATACGCAGTATTTT
J: TRBJ2-7; V: TRBV27; size: .; D: TRBD1; CDR3: CASSLGQGFYEQYF; DNA: TGTGCCAGCAGTTTAGGACAGGGGTTCTACGAGCAGTACTTC
J: TRBJ1-2; V: TRBV15; size: .; D: TRBD1; CDR3: CATSGRGQGDSHYGYTF; DNA: TGTGCCACCAGCGGTAGAGGACAGGGGGATTCACACTATGGCTACACCTTC
J: TRBJ1-1; V: TRBV2; size: .; D: .; CDR3: CASSHGNTEAFF; DNA: TGTGCCAGCAGCCACGGTAACACTGAAGCTTTCTTT
J: TRBJ2-5; V: TRBV5-6; size: .; D: .; CDR3: CASSLGGRTGETQYF; DNA: TGTGCCAGCAGCTTGGGGGGGCGAACAGGAGAGACCCAGTACTTC
J: TRBJ2-5; V: TRBV4-3; size: .; D: .; CDR3: CASSQVVGETQYF; DNA: TGCGCCAGCAGCCAAGTGGTCGGGGAGACCCAGTACTTC
J: TRBJ1-3; V: TRBV5-1; size: .; D: TRBD1; CDR3: CASSSGDSSFSGNTIYF; DNA: TGCGCCAGCAGCTCGGGGGACAGCTCCTTCTCTGGAAACACCATATATTTT
J: TRBJ1-2; V: TRBV6-5; size: .; D: .; CDR3: CASGPVTIYGYTF; DNA: TGTGCCAGCGGGCCCGTCACAATCTATGGCTACACCTTC
J: TRBJ2-7; V: TRBV10-1; size: .; D: .; CDR3: CASNNTGTPFLEQYF; DNA: TGCGCCAGCAACAACACCGGGACACCGTTTTTGGAGCAGTACTTC
J: TRBJ1-1; V: TRBV10-3; size: .; D: .; CDR3: CAISVESHTEAFF; DNA: TGTGCCATCAGTGTTGAAAGCCACACTGAAGCTTTCTTT
J: TRBJ2-7; V: TRBV29-1; size: .; D: TRBD2; CDR3: CAFSGAPSYEQYF; DNA: TGCGCCTTCAGCGGGGCCCCCTCCTACGAGCAGTACTTC
J: TRBJ1-3; V: TRBV4-3; size: .; D: TRBD1; CDR3: CASRDRAFSGNTIYF; DNA: TGCGCCAGCAGGGACAGGGCCTTTTCTGGAAACACCATATATTTT
J: TRBJ2-3; V: TRBV6-5; size: .; D: .; CDR3: CASSQVDTQYF; DNA: TGTGCCAGCAGTCAGGTAGATACGCAGTATTTT
J: TRBJ1-1; V: TRBV2; size: .; D: .; CDR3: CASSPYKGAEAFF; DNA: TGTGCCAGCAGTCCGTATAAGGGGGCTGAAGCTTTCTTT
J: TRBJ1-4; V: TRBV27; size: .; D: .; CDR3: CASSLEGAGEKLFF; DNA: TGTGCCAGCAGTTTAGAGGGCGCGGGTGAAAAACTGTTTTTT
J: TRBJ2-5; V: TRBV2; size: .; D: .; CDR3: CASIPSGGGSQETQYF; DNA: TGTGCCAGCATCCCGTCGGGGGGCGGGTCCCAAGAGACCCAGTACTTC
J: TRBJ2-3; V: TRBV9; size: .; D: TRBD2; CDR3: CASSLRLAGEDTQYF; DNA: TGTGCCAGCAGCTTAAGACTAGCGGGAGAAGATACGCAGTATTTT
J: TRBJ1-6; V: TRBV18; size: .; D: TRBD1; CDR3: CASSRGGTYNSPLHF; DNA: TGTGCCAGCTCACGAGGGGGCACCTATAATTCACCCCTCCACTTT
J: TRBJ1-6; V: TRBV7-2; size: .; D: .; CDR3: CASAGISYNSPLHF; DNA: TGTGCCAGCGCAGGAATCTCCTATAATTCACCCCTCCACTTT